Below, 32 T cell receptor beta chains from the same sample are listed, as sequenced in a study of graft-versus-host responses after intestinal transplantation. Their cognate antigens are unknown. The table came from immunoSEQ multiplex PCR; TCRdb's copy has only in-frame clones and leaves some out. The table shows fewer than 50,000 clones, with about 88% occurring only once. The sample here was unstimulated CD4+ T cells sorted from spleen or lymph node cells, taken before transplant. All receptors derive from a human donor who was the organ donor for an intestinal transplant.

The chain combines TRBV15 with TRBJ2-1; tentatively, D is TRBD1 (6 bases). Trimming took off 4 bases at V and 9 bases at J, with 13 bases between the two ends. Germline V gene sequence: CDR1 LNHNV, CDR2 YYDKDF (reference sequence). The CDR3 totals 13 residues. CDR3 nucleotide sequence: TGTGCCACCAGCAACCGGGACACAAGTGAGCAGTTCTTC. Translating gives CATSNRDTSEQFF.

The chain recombines TRBV18 with TRBJ2-3; 7 bases align to TRBD2. The CDR3 contains 13 residues. The germline V gene encodes CDR1 KGHSH and CDR2 LQKENI. V dropped 1 base and J dropped 5; count of bases not matched to a gene: 0. CDR3 coding DNA: TGTGCCAGCTCACCACTAGCGGGAGATACGCAGTATTTT. Its translation is CASSPLAGDTQYF.

The DNA for the CDR3 is TGTGCCAGCAGCTTGGACAGGGGCTTCCTCTCTGGGGCCAACGTCCTGACTTTC. Translated: CASSLDRGFLSGANVLTF. The chain carries TRBV5-4 and TRBJ2-6, with TRBD1 identical over 7 bases. In germline, CDR1 is SGHNT, CDR2 YYREEE (reference sequence). V gave up 0 bases and J gave up 0 bases; unmatched junction bases: 6. The CDR3 consists of 18 residues.

The chain carries TRBV21-1 and TRBJ1-2; TRBD1 reflects the table's D call only, with no check against the DNA. TRBV21-1 is designated a pseudogene. The length of the CDR3 is 15 residues. CDR3 DNA sequence: TGTGCCAGCAGCAAAGAACCGGGACATAACTATGGCTACACCTTC. Translation gives CASSKEPGHNYGYTF.

This chain links TRBV4-3 with TRBJ1-2, with D perhaps TRBD1 (5 bases). The V end was cut by 0 bases, the J end by 8 bases, with 13 bases between. Looked up from germline, CDR1 is LGHNA and CDR2 is YSLEER. The CDR3 totals 14 residues. CDR3 sequence: CASSQEVLGGGYTF. The CDR3 DNA reads TGCGCCAGCAGCCAAGAGGTTTTGGGGGGAGGCTACACCTTC.

This sequence joins TRBV14 and TRBJ1-2; a weak D match, TRBD1 (6 bases). Germline CDR1 reads SGHDN; CDR2 reads FVKESK. The CDR3 has 16 residues. V shed 2 bases and J shed 14 bases, with 27 bases lying between them. The CDR3 here is CASSQRLIPQGPVKTF. The DNA of the CDR3 is TGTGCCAGCAGCCAAAGACTGATCCCGCAGGGGCCGGTAAAAACCTTC.

The rearrangement links TRBV28 to TRBJ2-1, with a tentative D call TRBD1 (6 bases). This CDR3 has 14 amino acids. Per germline, CDR1 MDHEN and CDR2 SYDVKM. V shed 8 bases and J shed 2 bases, with 13 bases lying between them. The CDR3 nucleotides read TGTGCCAGCTCCTCCGGGACAACCTACAATGAGCAGTTCTTC. It is translated as CASSSGTTYNEQFF.

This clone was counted only a few times. The identical CDR3 is also encoded by other nucleotide sequences in the sample. The chain carries TRBV9 and TRBJ1-2; TRBD1 is a possible D gene (6 bases). In germline, CDR1 is SGDLS, CDR2 YYNGEE. Trimming cost V 3 bases and J 7 bases, with 19 bases left between them. CDR3 length: 15 residues. The DNA for the CDR3 is TGTGCCAGCAGCGGGGGGCCGGGACTGCCCAGTGGCTACACCTTC. It yields the protein CASSGGPGLPSGYTF.

The chain is built from TRBV9 and TRBJ2-3; weak D call: TRBD1 (5 bases). The length of the CDR3 is 14 residues. V was pared by 2 bases and J by 0 bases, with 7 bases between. The germline V gene encodes CDR1 SGDLS and CDR2 YYNGEE. CDR3 sequence: CASSVTASTDTQYF. In DNA, the CDR3 is TGTGCCAGCAGCGTGACAGCGAGCACAGATACGCAGTATTTT.

V gene TRBV6-1 combines with J gene TRBJ1-2, with TRBD1 matching over 7 bases. Germline CDR1 and CDR2: MNHNS and SASEGT. CDR3 length equals 15 residues. The V and J ends lost 5 bases and 4 bases, in that order; junction bases with no gene match: 10. CDR3 in DNA: TGTGCCAGCAGTAAGACTAGACAGGGTCCCTATGGCTACACCTTC. Amino acids: CASSKTRQGPYGYTF.

The rearrangement links TRBV7-2 to TRBJ2-3, with 8 nucleotides matching TRBD1. The CDR3 is 15 amino acids. The junction had 6 bases not matched to a gene; V was cut back by 5 bases and J by 2 bases. Germline V lookup: CDR1 SGHTA, CDR2 FQGNSA. The chain's CDR3 is CASSPDRGYTDTQYF. The CDR3 coding sequence is TGTGCCAGCAGCCCCGACAGGGGATACACAGATACGCAGTATTTT. The entire variable domain, with the rest obtained from reference TRBV7-2 and TRBJ2-3, is as follows: GAGVSQSPSNKVTEKGKDVELRCDPISGHTALYWYRQSLGQGLEFLIYFQGNSAPDKSGLPSDRFSAERTGGSVSTLTIQRTQQEDSAVYLCASSPDRGYTDTQYFGPGTRLTVL.

The rearrangement joins TRBV29-1 to TRBJ2-7; no clear D gene. The germline CDR1 and CDR2 sequences are SQVTM and ANQGSEA. V lost 4 bases and J 3 bases, leaving 10 bases between the germline ends. This CDR3 contains 12 residues. Written as DNA, the CDR3 is TGCAGCGTTGGGGCTGGTTTCTACGAGCAGTACTTC. It specifies CSVGAGFYEQYF.

This clone was picked up a small number of times. The chain uses TRBV18 and TRBJ2-7; 7 bases align to TRBD1. Germline CDR1 KGHSH, CDR2 LQKENI. The CDR3 has 14 amino acids. V trimming: 4 bases; J trimming: 4 bases; junction bases outside the gene matches: 7. CDR3 region: CASSQKGAVYEQYF. CDR3 nucleotide sequence: TGTGCCAGCTCACAAAAGGGGGCGGTTTACGAGCAGTACTTC.

The chain carries TRBV5-6 and TRBJ1-5; D gene unclear. Germline CDR1 and CDR2: SGHDT and YYEEEE. CDR3 size: 14 residues. Deletions cut 4 bases from V and 0 bases from J, with 8 bases between. The CDR3 loop is CASSLITSNQPQHF. CDR3 bases: TGTGCCAGCAGCCTCATCACTAGCAATCAGCCCCAGCATTTT. Full variable domain (rest looked up from reference TRBV5-6 and TRBJ1-5): DAGVTQSPTHLIKTRGQQVTLRCSPKSGHDTVSWYQQALGQGPQFIFQYYEEEERQRGNFPDRFSGHQFPNYSSELNVNALLLGDSALYLCASSLITSNQPQHFGDGTRLSIL.

This chain connects TRBV4-2 to TRBJ2-7; D ambiguous. Germline V gene lookup returns CDR1 LGHNA and CDR2 YNFKEQ. The ends were cut back, 0 bases at V and 6 bases at J, with 18 bases in the middle. This CDR3 contains 16 residues. The CDR3 protein is CASSQDRAFFVVEQYF. CDR3 coding DNA: TGTGCCAGCAGCCAAGATAGGGCCTTCTTTGTGGTCGAGCAGTACTTC.

The CDR3 DNA is TGTGCCAGCAGTGAAATATTCGGAGAGGGGCTGTTTTTT. Translation: CASSEIFGEGLFF. The chain joins TRBV2 to TRBJ2-2, with D tentatively TRBD2 (5 bases). In germline, CDR1 is SNHLY, CDR2 FYNNEI. CDR3 size: 13 residues. The germline V and J ends were trimmed by 2 bases and 13 bases, with 14 bases remaining between them.

This chain connects TRBV5-1 to TRBJ1-2; no firm D call. The CDR3 totals 14 residues. The V end lost 4 bases, the J end lost 3 bases, and 13 bases lay between the germline ends. Germline V gives CDR1 SGHRS, CDR2 YFSETQ. This CDR3 is CASSRAPPDYGYTF. In DNA, the CDR3 is TGCGCCAGCAGCCGGGCGCCCCCCGACTATGGCTACACCTTC.

The chain couples TRBV9 to TRBJ2-5, with 7 bases identical to TRBD1. V shed 3 bases, J shed 7 bases, and the junction held 18 bases outside the gene matches. The germline CDR1 and CDR2 sequences are SGDLS and YYNGEE. The CDR3 runs 17 residues. The CDR3 region has the DNA TGTGCCAGCAGCGGAAGCCTCCCGGGACAGAGGATGGGGACCCAGTACTTC. Its protein product is CASSGSLPGQRMGTQYF. The variable domain in full, completed from reference TRBV9 and TRBJ2-5, reads DSGVTQTPKHLITATGQRVTLRCSPRSGDLSVYWYQQSLDQGLQFLIQYYNGEERAKGNILERFSAQQFPDLHSELNLSSLELGDSALYFCASSGSLPGQRMGTQYFGPGTRLLVL.

The chain carries TRBV27 and TRBJ1-6; no clear D. V gave up 7 bases and J gave up 0 bases, with 19 bases separating them. The CDR3 has 18 residues. CDR1 and CDR2 (germline): MNHEY, SMNVEV (reference sequence). The CDR3 region is CASTRTDVYGSYNSPLHF. The CDR3 nucleotides are TGTGCCAGCACCCGGACGGATGTTTATGGCTCCTATAATTCACCCCTCCACTTT.

Only one count was recorded for this clone. This chain uses TRBV25-1 with TRBJ2-7; 10 nucleotides agree with TRBD2. The CDR3 is made up of 15 amino acids. Trimming cost V 1 base and J 4 bases; bases outside gene matches: 4. Per germline, CDR1 MGHDK and CDR2 SYGVNS. For the CDR3, the DNA is TGTGCCAGCAGTGAATTTTCTAGCGGGAGTTACGAGCAGTACTTC. It is translated as CASSEFSSGSYEQYF.

This chain links TRBV19 with TRBJ2-5; 9 bases agree with TRBD2. Germline CDR1 reads LNHDA; CDR2 reads SQIVND (reference sequence). CDR3 length equals 19 residues. V gave up 2 bases and J gave up 5 bases; unmatched junction bases: 18. The CDR3 protein is CASSISGFGTGGGAETQYF. Written as DNA, the CDR3 is TGTGCCAGTAGTATATCGGGCTTCGGGACTGGCGGGGGGGCTGAGACCCAGTACTTC.

This clone has a single count. The CDR3 loop is CASSLGPKNIQYF. Here the CDR3 DNA reads TGTGCCAGCAGCTTAGGTCCCAAAAACATTCAGTACTTC. This chain uses TRBV11-2 with TRBJ2-4; D is ambiguous. CDR3 size: 13 residues. V was shortened by 1 base and J by 2 bases, with 3 bases between the two germline ends. Germline V lookup: CDR1 SGHAT, CDR2 FQNNGV.

The chain is built from TRBV5-1 and TRBJ2-7, with 15 bases identical to TRBD2. The trim removed 0 bases at V and 6 bases at J, leaving 4 bases unmatched. Germline lookup yields CDR1 SGHRS and CDR2 YFSETQ. The CDR3 sequence is 16 residues long. CDR3 nucleotides: TGCGCCAGCAGCTTGGGGACTAGCGGGAGGGCCGCCGAGCAGTACTTC. This encodes CASSLGTSGRAAEQYF.

The chain has TRBV4-1 and TRBJ2-4, with D uncertain. The CDR3 has 14 residues. With 0 bases removed from V and 7 bases from J, the gap between germline ends came to 10 bases. From germline, CDR1 is MGHRA and CDR2 YSYEKL. CDR3 DNA sequence: TGCGCCAGCAGCCAAGACCCCTCCATGAACATTCAGTACTTC. The encoded protein is CASSQDPSMNIQYF.

The V call is TRBV2, the J call TRBJ2-3; 12 bases align to TRBD1. V dropped 6 bases and J dropped 5; count of bases not matched to a gene: 3. Germline V gives CDR1 SNHLY, CDR2 FYNNEI. There are 14 residues in the CDR3. The CDR3 loop reads CASRGQGAGDTQYF. CDR3 nucleotide sequence: TGTGCCAGCAGGGGACAGGGGGCGGGAGATACGCAGTATTTT. Variable domain in full (rest from reference TRBV2 and TRBJ2-3): EPEVTQTPSHQVTQMGQEVILRCVPISNHLYFYWYRQILGQKVEFLVSFYNNEISEKSEIFDDQFSVERPDGSNFTLKIRSTKLEDSAMYFCASRGQGAGDTQYFGPGTRLTVL.

A single count supports this clone. The genes are TRBV5-4 and TRBJ1-2, with TRBD1 matching over 9 bases. CDR1 SGHNT and CDR2 YYREEE come from the germline V gene (reference sequence). Germline trimming cut 0 bases from V and 2 bases from J; bases unmatched to any gene: 8. CDR3 size: 17 residues. The CDR3 sequence: CASSLDFGTGINYGYTF. In nucleotides, the CDR3 is TGTGCCAGCAGCTTGGATTTCGGGACAGGGATAAACTATGGCTACACCTTC.

DNA for the CDR3: TGTGCCAGCAGCAACTCCTACGAGCAGTACTTC. It is translated as CASSNSYEQYF. This chain links TRBV11-2 with TRBJ2-7; no reliable D call. CDR3 length equals 11 residues. Germline CDR1 and CDR2: SGHAT and FQNNGV. Trimming removed 5 bases from V and 0 bases from J, with 2 bases in between.

The chain joins TRBV30 to TRBJ1-5; D unclear. CDR1 is GTSNPN, CDR2 SVGIG, per germline (reference sequence). CDR3 length: 14 residues. Trimming stripped 0 bases from V and 7 bases from J, with 13 bases between. CDR3 coding DNA: TGTGCCTGGAGTGTGGGAACGCCCAGGCAGCCCCAGCATTTT. Its protein product is CAWSVGTPRQPQHF.

This rearrangement joins TRBV4-2 to TRBJ2-1, with unresolved D. The ends were cut back, 2 bases at V and 9 bases at J, with 11 bases in the middle. Germline V gene lookup returns CDR1 LGHNA and CDR2 YNFKEQ. The CDR3 runs to 13 residues. This CDR3 reads CASSQLRWAEQFF. CDR3 DNA sequence: TGTGCCAGCAGCCAACTCCGCTGGGCTGAGCAGTTCTTC.

The chain couples TRBV18 to TRBJ1-1, with D uncertain. Germline V gives CDR1 KGHSH, CDR2 LQKENI. CDR3 length equals 13 residues. The V gene lost 2 bases and the J gene lost 0 bases, with 4 bases spanning the gap. The CDR3 DNA reads TGTGCCAGCTCACCAGCTGTGAACACTGAAGCTTTCTTT. Encoded protein: CASSPAVNTEAFF.

CDR3 bases: TGTGCCAGCAGTTGGGCGGGGGCGAGAAATTCACCCCTCCACTTT. This codes for CASSWAGARNSPLHF. The chain employs TRBV27 and TRBJ1-6; TRBD1 might be the D (6 bases). V shed 4 bases and J shed 7 bases, with 14 bases lying between them. CDR1 and CDR2 from the germline V gene are MNHEY and SMNVEV (reference sequence). CDR3 length equals 15 residues.

The V gene is TRBV2, the J gene TRBJ2-1; no definite D call. Germline CDR1 reads SNHLY; CDR2 reads FYNNEI. V was pared by 1 base and J by 0 bases, with 10 bases between. The CDR3 length is 16 residues. The CDR3 bases are TGTGCCAGCAGTGAAGTCCCCGACCCCTCCTACAATGAGCAGTTCTTC. Translating it yields CASSEVPDPSYNEQFF.